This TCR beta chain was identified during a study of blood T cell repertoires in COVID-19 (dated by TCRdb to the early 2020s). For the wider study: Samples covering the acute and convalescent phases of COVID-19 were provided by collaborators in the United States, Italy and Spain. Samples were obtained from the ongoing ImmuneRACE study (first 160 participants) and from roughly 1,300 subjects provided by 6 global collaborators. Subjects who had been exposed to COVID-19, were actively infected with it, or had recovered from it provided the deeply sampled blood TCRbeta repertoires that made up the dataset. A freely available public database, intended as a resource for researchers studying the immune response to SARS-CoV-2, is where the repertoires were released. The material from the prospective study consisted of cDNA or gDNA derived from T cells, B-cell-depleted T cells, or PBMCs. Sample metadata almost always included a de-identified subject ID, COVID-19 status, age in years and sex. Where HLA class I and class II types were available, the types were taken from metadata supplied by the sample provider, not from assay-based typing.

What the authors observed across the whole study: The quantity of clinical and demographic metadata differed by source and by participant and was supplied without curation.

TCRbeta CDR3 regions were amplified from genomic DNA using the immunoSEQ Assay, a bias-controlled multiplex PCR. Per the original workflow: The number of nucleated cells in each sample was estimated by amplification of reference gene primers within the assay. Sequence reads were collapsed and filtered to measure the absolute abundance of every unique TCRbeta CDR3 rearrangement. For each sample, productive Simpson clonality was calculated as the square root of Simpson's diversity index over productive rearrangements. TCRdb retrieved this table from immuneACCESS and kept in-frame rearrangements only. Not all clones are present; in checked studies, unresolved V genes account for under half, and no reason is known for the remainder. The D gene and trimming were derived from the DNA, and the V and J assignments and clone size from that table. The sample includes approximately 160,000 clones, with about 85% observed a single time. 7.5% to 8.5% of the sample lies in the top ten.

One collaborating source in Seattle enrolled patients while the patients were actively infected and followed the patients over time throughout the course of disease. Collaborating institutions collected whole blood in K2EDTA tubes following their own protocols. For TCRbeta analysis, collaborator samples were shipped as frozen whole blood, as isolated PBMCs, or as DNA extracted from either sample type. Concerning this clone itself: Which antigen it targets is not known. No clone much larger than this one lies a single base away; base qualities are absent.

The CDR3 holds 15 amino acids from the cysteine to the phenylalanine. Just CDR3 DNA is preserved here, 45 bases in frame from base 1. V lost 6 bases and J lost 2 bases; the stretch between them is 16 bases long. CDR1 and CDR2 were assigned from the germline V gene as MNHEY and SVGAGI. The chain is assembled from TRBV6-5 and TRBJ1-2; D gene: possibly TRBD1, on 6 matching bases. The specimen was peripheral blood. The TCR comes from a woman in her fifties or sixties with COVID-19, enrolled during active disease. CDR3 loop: CASSPGQPVNYGYTF. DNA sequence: TGTGCCAGCAGCCCAGGACAGCCCGTGAACTATGGCTACACCTTC.